This TCR beta chain was sequenced in a study of graft-versus-host responses after intestinal transplantation. Study information: Transplant types were multivisceral, liver-intestinal, or isolated intestinal. Study findings and constraints: Allografts from individuals with graft-donor T cell macrochimerism displayed high graft-versus-host to host-versus-graft clonal ratios. GvH clones were identified in recipient marrow, with some first appearing in ileum or blood.

The CDR3 extends over 13 amino acids. The V end was cut by 4 bases, the J end by 0 bases, with 7 bases between. Germline CDR1 and CDR2: SEHNR and FQNEAQ (reference sequence). The researchers put about 200,000 CFSE-labeled responder cells into plates with about 200,000 irradiated, violet-dye-labeled stimulator cells. A sort after the reaction isolated proliferating CFSE-low CD3+CD4+ and CD3+CD8+ responders. Here immunoSEQ multiplex PCR was the method, and the copy in TCRdb shows in-frame clones only, minus some. The table records tens of thousands of clones, roughly 33% of them present only once. The receptor was derived from a human patient who received an intestinal transplant. The rearrangement joins TRBV7-9 to TRBJ2-7; D ambiguous. Sequencing was performed on alloreactive CD8+ T cells from a mixed lymphocyte reaction culture, taken before intestinal transplant. Noted subset: CFSE-low proliferating T cells sorted from approximately 6-day pre-transplant mixed lymphocyte reaction (GvH or HvG direction). CDR3 loop: CASSSDGSYEQYF. The DNA of the CDR3 is TGTGCCAGCAGCTCCGACGGCTCCTACGAGCAGTACTTC.